The 24 T cell receptor beta chains listed next were all sequenced from one sample in a study of T cells expressing NK-cell markers. Following a re-call of the 5' RACE reads, TCRdb has one entry per CDR3 protein and lacks DNA. Recorded for this sample: about 260,000 distinct CDR3 sequences. The specimen was blood T cells: a sorted CD56 or NKG2C T cell subset, CD4+ or CD8+ T cells, or bulk PBMC T cells (not recorded which). All receptors come from a man younger than 35 in good health.

The chain has TRBV2 and TRBJ2-5; TCRdb's D call, TRBD2, is unchecked because there is no DNA. Germline values: CDR1 SNHLY, CDR2 FYNNEI. This CDR3 has 22 residues. The CDR3 here is CASSEWWGASGSRVSRWETQYF.

The V call is TRBV6-5, the J call TRBJ1-6; TCRdb outputs TRBD1, but without DNA this stays unchecked. This CDR3 has 15 amino acids. The germline V gene encodes CDR1 MNHEY and CDR2 SVGAGI. The CDR3 sequence is CASSPPAGGRSPLHF.

The chain links TRBV12-3 or TRBV12-4 to TRBJ2-3; TCRdb indicates TRBD2, and absent DNA this call remains unverified. The CDR3 runs to 15 residues. The chain's CDR3 is CASSRAGGITDTQYF.

The V call is TRBV10-3, the J call TRBJ2-5; TCRdb's assignment of TRBD1 cannot be checked, as there is no DNA. This CDR3 comprises 13 residues. CDR1 is ENHRY and CDR2 is SYGVKD in the germline V gene. CDR3: CAIMTGDLKTQYF.

V usage is TRBV19 and J usage is TRBJ2-5. This CDR3 region has 13 residues. CDR1 and CDR2 from the germline V gene are LNHDA and SQIVND (reference sequence). This CDR3 is CASSIDLRETQYF.

This rearrangement joins TRBV24-1 to TRBJ2-1; absent DNA, TCRdb's TRBD2 call cannot be checked. The CDR3 has 18 amino acids. Germline lookup yields CDR1 KGHDR and CDR2 SFDVKD. CDR3 protein: CATSDPNPLAVSYNEQFF.

The chain combines TRBV12-3 or TRBV12-4 with TRBJ2-3; TCRdb selects TRBD1, and the lack of DNA leaves this call unchecked. This CDR3 has 17 residues. The CDR3 protein is CASRGPPGTPAADTQYF.

This chain links TRBV10-3 with TRBJ2-1; with no DNA, the TCRdb D assignment of TRBD1 cannot be verified. This CDR3 comprises 11 residues. Germline-derived CDR1 and CDR2 are ENHRY and SYGVKD. This CDR3 is CAIARGNEQFF.

The rearrangement uses TRBV12-3 or TRBV12-4 and TRBJ2-1; TCRdb reports TRBD2, a call that lacks DNA to check it against. The CDR3 spans 18 residues. CDR3 sequence reads: CASSLGLAGTSTYNEQFF.

This rearrangement joins TRBV27 to TRBJ2-1; the TCRdb D gene call, TRBD2, has no DNA to confirm it. This CDR3 is 15 amino acids long. CDR1 is MNHEY, CDR2 SMNVEV, per germline (reference sequence). CDR3 sequence reads: CASSLQRLAGYEQFF.

This chain joins TRBV6-1 and TRBJ1-2; TCRdb's D gene call, TRBD1, goes unchecked for lack of DNA. The germline V gene has CDR1 MNHNS and CDR2 SASEGT. The CDR3 extends over 13 amino acids. The CDR3 loop reads CASSPGTPYGYTF.

The chain uses TRBV7-9 and TRBJ1-4. This CDR3 has 14 residues. Germline assignment: CDR1 SEHNR and CDR2 FQNEAQ (reference sequence). CDR3 amino acids: CASSFASDNEKLFF. The variable domain in full, completed from reference TRBV7-9 and TRBJ1-4, reads DTGVSQNPRHKITKRGQNVTFRCDPISEHNRLYWYRQTLGQGPEFLTYFQNEAQLEKSRLLSDRFSAERPKGSFSTLEIQRTEQGDSAMYLCASSFASDNEKLFFGSGTQLSVL.

The rearrangement links TRBV20-1 to TRBJ2-7; TCRdb's D call of TRBD1 is untestable without DNA. This CDR3 contains 13 residues. Per germline, CDR1 DFQATT and CDR2 SNEGSKA (reference sequence). The CDR3 loop reads CSASAGQAYEQYF.

The chain recombines TRBV29-1 with TRBJ2-7; there is no DNA to check the TCRdb D call of TRBD2. This CDR3 has 13 residues. Per germline, CDR1 SQVTM and CDR2 ANQGSEA. CDR3 region: CSYRTSGTYEQYF.

The chain recombines TRBV5-1 with TRBJ2-2. This CDR3 is built from 15 residues. Germline V lookup: CDR1 SGHRS, CDR2 YFSETQ. The CDR3 loop is CASSSKTMNTGELFF.

The V and J genes are TRBV7-2 and TRBJ1-6; the D gene TCRdb calls, TRBD1, cannot be checked with no DNA. CDR1 and CDR2 (germline): SGHTA, FQGNSA. The CDR3 sequence is 16 residues long. CDR3 region: CASSNSGTARNSPLHF.

The chain joins TRBV29-1 to TRBJ1-2; the TCRdb call, TRBD1, lacks DNA for checking. Germline-derived CDR1 and CDR2 are SQVTM and ANQGSEA. The CDR3 contains 13 residues. CDR3 loop: CSVEAGGQYGYTF. Combining the CDR3 with reference TRBV29-1 and TRBJ1-2 gives the whole variable domain SAVISQKPSRDICQRGTSLTIQCQVDSQVTMMFWYRQQPGQSLTLIATANQGSEATYESGFVIDKFPISRPNLTFSTLTVSNMSPEDSSIYLCSVEAGGQYGYTFGSGTRLTVV.

The chain uses TRBV7-2 and TRBJ2-3. CDR3 length equals 11 residues. The germline V gene encodes CDR1 SGHTA and CDR2 FQGNSA. This CDR3 is CASRSGDTQYF.

V and J are TRBV4-1 and TRBJ2-3; as DNA is missing, the TRBD2 call by TCRdb cannot be tested. CDR3 length equals 15 residues. Germline V gene lookup returns CDR1 MGHRA and CDR2 YSYEKL. CDR3 loop: CASSQEGLAGGTQYF.

The J gene is TRBJ2-1, the V gene TRBV9; TCRdb gives TRBD1 as the D gene, but with no DNA this cannot be confirmed. Germline V CDR1 and CDR2: SGDLS, YYNGEE. The CDR3 sequence is 17 residues long. The CDR3 sequence: CASSVGAGGGPYNEQFF.

Here the CDR3 reads CASSTGTGWSTEAFF. The rearrangement joins TRBV12-3 or TRBV12-4 to TRBJ1-1; the D gene TCRdb calls, TRBD1, cannot be checked with no DNA. CDR3 size: 15 residues.

The chain has TRBV12-3 or TRBV12-4 and TRBJ1-2; TCRdb proposes TRBD1, but this gene call is untestable without DNA. The CDR3 spans 14 residues. The CDR3 protein is CASSPETGFYGYTF.

The rearrangement uses TRBV4-1 and TRBJ1-4; TCRdb selects TRBD1, and the lack of DNA leaves this call unchecked. CDR1 is MGHRA, CDR2 YSYEKL, per germline. The CDR3 is 13 amino acids. The CDR3 region is CASGQGGYEKLFF.

The chain couples TRBV5-1 to TRBJ2-6. CDR3 length equals 16 residues. Germline CDR1 and CDR2: SGHRS and YFSETQ. This chain's CDR3 is CASSSSNSSGANVLTF. The full variable domain, with the rest looked up from reference TRBV5-1 and TRBJ2-6, is KAGVTQTPRYLIKTRGQQVTLSCSPISGHRSVSWYQQTPGQGLQFLFEYFSETQRNKGNFPGRFSGRQFSNSRSEMNVSTLELGDSALYLCASSSSNSSGANVLTFGAGSRLTVL.